This TCR beta chain was identified during a study of control samples from healthy donors and cancer patients. Generated by immunoSEQ multiplex PCR, the TCRdb table keeps only in-frame clones and is missing some. The table shows 75,000 to 95,000 clones, with 84% occurring only once. V trimming: 2 bases; J trimming: 2 bases; junction bases outside the gene matches: 5. The CDR3 contains 16 residues. The germline V gene has CDR1 KGHSH and CDR2 LQKENI. This rearrangement joins TRBV18 to TRBJ2-3; 9 bases fit TRBD2. The TCR originated in a man between 65 and 85 years old with lung cancer. The material sequenced was PBMCs. The CDR3 spells CASSPGGGVTTDTQYF. CDR3 nucleotides: TGTGCCAGCTCACCAGGCGGGGGGGTAACCACAGATACGCAGTATTTT.